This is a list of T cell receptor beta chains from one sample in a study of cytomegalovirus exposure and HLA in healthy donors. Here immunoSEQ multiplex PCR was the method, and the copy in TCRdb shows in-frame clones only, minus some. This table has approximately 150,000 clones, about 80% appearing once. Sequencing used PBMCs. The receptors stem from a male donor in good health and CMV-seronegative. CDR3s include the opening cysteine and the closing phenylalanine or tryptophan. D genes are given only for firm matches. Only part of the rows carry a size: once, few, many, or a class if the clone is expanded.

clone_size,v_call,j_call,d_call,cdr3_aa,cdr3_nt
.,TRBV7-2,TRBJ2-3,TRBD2,CASSLRPSGTSTDTQYF,TGTGCCAGCAGCTTAAGACCTAGCGGGACTAGCACAGATACGCAGTATTTT
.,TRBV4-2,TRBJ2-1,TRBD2,CASTGLAGNSNEQFF,TGTGCCAGCACTGGACTAGCGGGAAATAGCAATGAGCAGTTCTTC
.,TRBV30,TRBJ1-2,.,CAWRQGEGYGYTF,TGTGCCTGGAGACAGGGCGAAGGCTATGGCTACACCTTC
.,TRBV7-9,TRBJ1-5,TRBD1,CASSRQGNGNQPQHF,TGTGCCAGCAGCAGACAGGGTAACGGCAATCAGCCCCAGCATTTT
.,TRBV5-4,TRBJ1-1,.,CASSLEAGWEAFF,TGTGCCAGCAGCTTGGAAGCAGGGTGGGAAGCTTTCTTT
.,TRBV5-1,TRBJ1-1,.,CASSPSGAGGAEAFF,TGCGCCAGCAGCCCGAGCGGAGCAGGCGGCGCTGAAGCTTTCTTT
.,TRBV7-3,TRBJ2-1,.,CASSVGGPNEQFF,TGTGCCAGCAGCGTCGGGGGACCCAATGAGCAGTTCTTC
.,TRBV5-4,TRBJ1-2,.,CASSLGGENPYGYTF,TGTGCCAGCAGCTTGGGGGGGGAGAACCCCTATGGCTACACCTTC
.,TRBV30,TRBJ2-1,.,CAWSVRQDGEQFF,TGTGCCTGGAGTGTTCGACAGGACGGCGAGCAGTTCTTC
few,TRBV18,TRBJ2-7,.,CASSPGRRSYEQYF,TGTGCCAGCTCACCCGGCAGGCGATCCTACGAGCAGTACTTC
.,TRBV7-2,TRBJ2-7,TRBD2,CASSKGGGAEYEQYF,TGTGCCAGCAGCAAAGGCGGGGGGGCCGAATACGAGCAGTACTTC
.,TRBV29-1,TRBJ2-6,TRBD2,CSVASGALYGGANVLTF,TGCAGCGTTGCTAGCGGAGCCCTCTATGGAGGGGCCAACGTCCTGACTTTC
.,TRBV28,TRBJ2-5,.,CASSITGMVGQETQYF,TGTGCCAGCAGTATTACAGGGATGGTCGGGCAAGAGACCCAGTACTTC
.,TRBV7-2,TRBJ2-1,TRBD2,CASSLVAGVSNEQFF,TGTGCCAGCAGCTTAGTGGCGGGAGTGAGCAATGAGCAGTTCTTC
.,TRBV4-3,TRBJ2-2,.,CASGSTNTGELFF,TGCGCCAGCGGTAGTACGAACACCGGGGAGCTGTTTTTT
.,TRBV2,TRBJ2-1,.,CASTPWSREQFF,TGTGCCAGCACCCCCTGGAGCCGCGAGCAGTTCTTC
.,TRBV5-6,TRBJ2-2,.,CASSRRLTESTGELFF,TGTGCCAGCAGCCGACGGTTGACAGAAAGCACCGGGGAGCTGTTTTTT
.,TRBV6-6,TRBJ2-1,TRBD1,CASGPPDRGFDNEQFF,TGTGCCAGCGGGCCACCCGACAGGGGGTTTGACAATGAGCAGTTCTTC
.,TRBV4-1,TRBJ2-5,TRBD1,CASSQAPRQGETQYF,TGCGCCAGCAGCCAAGCCCCTCGACAGGGGGAGACCCAGTACTTC
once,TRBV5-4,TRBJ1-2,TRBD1,CASSLETWTGYGYTF,TGTGCCAGCAGCTTAGAGACCTGGACAGGATATGGCTACACCTTC
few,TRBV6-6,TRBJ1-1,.,CASSYRRATEAFF,TGTGCCAGCAGTTACAGGAGGGCCACTGAAGCTTTCTTT
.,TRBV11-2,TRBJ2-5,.,CASSLRRGLNREGEETQYF,TGTGCCAGCAGCTTAAGGCGGGGGTTGAACAGGGAGGGAGAAGAGACCCAGTACTTC
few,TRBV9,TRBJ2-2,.,CASSDSIITGELFF,TGTGCCAGCAGCGACTCGATTATCACCGGGGAGCTGTTTTTT